The rows below give T cell receptor beta chains drawn from one sample of a study of OX40 agonist ivuxolimab in advanced cancers. This table comes from immunoSEQ multiplex PCR, and its TCRdb copy is limited to in-frame clones, with some not included. Of roughly 64,000 clones listed, under 95% were seen once; the top ten hold over 4%. Here the sequenced sample was CD4+ or CD8+ T cells sorted from blood, taken in a trial of the OX40 agonist ivuxolimab. These receptors were obtained from an adult with an advanced solid tumor such as melanoma, head and neck, liver or kidney cancer. CDR3s include the opening cysteine and the closing phenylalanine or tryptophan. D genes are given only for firm matches. Clone size appears in some rows only: once, few, many, or a class for an expanded clone.

CDR3nt	CDR3aa	v_gene	j_gene	abundance	d_gene
TGTGCCAGCAGCAAAGTAGTCACGCCCATCAGACTAGCGGGAGTGGGAGAGCAGTTCTTC	CASSKVVTPIRLAGVGEQFF	TRBV21-1	TRBJ2-1	-	-
TGTGCCACAACCGGGACAGATTTCTATGGCTACACCTTC	CATTGTDFYGYTF	TRBV2	TRBJ1-2	-	TRBD1
TGTGCCAGTAGTAGACTCGGAGACGGGGTTTACAAAAACATTCAGTACTTC	CASSRLGDGVYKNIQYF	TRBV19	TRBJ2-4	-	-
TGTGCCAGTCAGACCGACAGGGCGGGTAATTCACCCCTCCACTTT	CASQTDRAGNSPLHF	TRBV19	TRBJ1-6	once	TRBD1
TGTGCCAGCACCCCAGGGGTGGGTGAGCAGTTCTTC	CASTPGVGEQFF	TRBV9	TRBJ2-1	-	-
TGTGCCAGCAGTTCAGCGGGAGGGAGAACAGATACGCAGTATTTT	CASSSAGGRTDTQYF	TRBV28	TRBJ2-3	-	TRBD2
TGTGCCAGCAGCTCGACTTGGGGGGGCTACGAGCAGTACTTC	CASSSTWGGYEQYF	TRBV7-2	TRBJ2-7	-	TRBD2
TGCGCCAGCAGCTTGGATTCCGGGATCGGGGAGCTGTTTTTT	CASSLDSGIGELFF	TRBV5-1	TRBJ2-2	-	-
TGCGCCAGCAGCTTGGGCGGACAGCGCGACACTGAAGCTTTCTTT	CASSLGGQRDTEAFF	TRBV5-1	TRBJ1-1	-	-
TGTGCCAGCAGCTTAGAAGGGATTCAGTACTTC	CASSLEGIQYF	TRBV7-2	TRBJ2-4	-	-
TGCAGCGTCGGCCAGGGCTCTGGGGCCAACGTCCTGACTTTC	CSVGQGSGANVLTF	TRBV29-1	TRBJ2-6	-	-
TGTGCCAGCTCACCAGACCAAGGAGCTGAAGCTTTCTTT	CASSPDQGAEAFF	TRBV18	TRBJ1-1	-	-
TGTGCCGGAGGGACAGAGGGGACAGATACGCAGTATTTT	CAGGTEGTDTQYF	TRBV2	TRBJ2-3	-	-
TGTGCCAGCATGTTGCATCTTTTCAATGAGCAGTTCTTC	CASMLHLFNEQFF	TRBV7-2	TRBJ2-1	-	-
TGCGCCAGCAGCCAGGGGGCCTCGGAGGGCAACACCATATATTTT	CASSQGASEGNTIYF	TRBV5-1	TRBJ1-3	-	TRBD1
TGTGCCAGCAGCCAAGATCCTACTAGCGGGAGAGACCAAGAGACCCAGTACTTC	CASSQDPTSGRDQETQYF	TRBV4-2	TRBJ2-5	-	TRBD2
TGTGCCAGCAGGAACAGCGGGACTCTCTACAATGAGCAGTTCTTC	CASRNSGTLYNEQFF	TRBV6-6	TRBJ2-1	once	TRBD2
TGTGCCAGCAGCTTACAGGCGGGAGGGAATGAGCAGTTCTTC	CASSLQAGGNEQFF	TRBV7-8	TRBJ2-1	-	TRBD2
TGTGCCAGCAGTTTAATGCCATCGGCGGGAAACACCATATATTTT	CASSLMPSAGNTIYF	TRBV28	TRBJ1-3	-	-
TGCGCCAGCAGCCAAGAGGGTCTCTGGGGAGATACGCAGTATTTT	CASSQEGLWGDTQYF	TRBV4-1	TRBJ2-3	-	-
TGTGCCAGCACCCCAGGGGGGGTGGGACTCTCTGGGGCCAACGTCCTGACTTTC	CASTPGGVGLSGANVLTF	TRBV28	TRBJ2-6	-	-
TGTGCCAGCTCACCCGTGAGCACAGATACGCAGTATTTT	CASSPVSTDTQYF	TRBV18	TRBJ2-3	-	-
TGTGCCATCAGTGAGTCGGCGAGCAATCAGCCCCAGCATTTT	CAISESASNQPQHF	TRBV10-3	TRBJ1-5	-	-
TGTGCCAGTAGTATAGCGACAGGGGGTTTTGGAGAGCTGTTTTTT	CASSIATGGFGELFF	TRBV19	TRBJ2-2	-	TRBD1
TGTGCCAGCAGCTTGGGATTAACAGATACGCAGTATTTT	CASSLGLTDTQYF	TRBV5-4	TRBJ2-3	once	-
TGTGCCAGCAGCTTGGACGGGAGGGTGGCTGAGCAGTTCTTC	CASSLDGRVAEQFF	TRBV5-8	TRBJ2-1	-	TRBD2
TGTGCCAGCAGTGCCGACAGGGGCAATCAGCCCCAGCATTTT	CASSADRGNQPQHF	TRBV2	TRBJ1-5	-	TRBD1
TGTGCCAGCAGCTTTCCTTCGTCCGCACCCGGCTCTGGAAACACCATATATTTT	CASSFPSSAPGSGNTIYF	TRBV7-9	TRBJ1-3	-	-
TGTGCCAGCATTGCCGTCGGGGAAAACATTCAGTACTTC	CASIAVGENIQYF	TRBV6-6	TRBJ2-4	-	-
TGTGCCAGCAGTTACTCGAGCGGGCGAGGCTACACCTTC	CASSYSSGRGYTF	TRBV6-6	TRBJ1-2	-	-
TGTGCCAGCAGCCCTACCCCCCAACAAAACTACGAGCAGTACTTC	CASSPTPQQNYEQYF	TRBV7-2	TRBJ2-7	once	-
TGCGCCAGCAGCCCCTGGGGGGGACAGGGAGTTTCTTCCGGGGCCAACGTCCTGACTTTC	CASSPWGGQGVSSGANVLTF	TRBV4-1	TRBJ2-6	-	TRBD1
TGTGCCAGCAGCTCACAGGGGGCTGGCGGCTACACCTTC	CASSSQGAGGYTF	TRBV5-4	TRBJ1-2	-	TRBD1
TGTGCCATCGGCGTTAGGTTGGGGGCCTCTGAGACCCAGTACTTC	CAIGVRLGASETQYF	TRBV10-3	TRBJ2-5	-	-
TGTGCCAGCAGCTTATGGACGGGAAGGGGGAAGTACTTC	CASSLWTGRGKYF	TRBV7-2	TRBJ2-7	-	-
TGTGCCAGCAGCCGAAGTAGGGGGACGCGGGGAGATACGCAGTATTTT	CASSRSRGTRGDTQYF	TRBV7-3	TRBJ2-3	-	-
TGTGCCAGCAGTACCAAACGGGGGCCCCCGAGCTCCTACAATGAGCAGTTCTTC	CASSTKRGPPSSYNEQFF	TRBV27	TRBJ2-1	-	-
TGTGCCAGCAGTGGGGTAGCGGGAGTGACCGGGGAGCTGTTTTTT	CASSGVAGVTGELFF	TRBV2	TRBJ2-2	few	TRBD2
TGTGCCAGCAGCCTCGGGACTACACGCACGGATACGCAGTATTTT	CASSLGTTRTDTQYF	TRBV7-3	TRBJ2-3	once	TRBD2
TGTGCCAGCAGTGAATTTAGGGAGCTGTTTTTT	CASSEFRELFF	TRBV25-1	TRBJ2-2	-	-